Sequencing of this TCR beta chain was carried out in a study of CXCR3-negative and CXCR3-positive naive CD8 T cells. UMI-labeled 5' RACE TRB cDNA libraries were prepared from the cells. One entry per CDR3 protein, without DNA, is what TCRdb gives after re-calling the 5' RACE reads. Its table records about 56,000 distinct CDR3 sequences. Study-wide results and limits: CXCR3-positive naive cells had more hydrophobic TRB CDR3s than CXCR3-negative naive cells. Naive cells that were CXCR3-negative or CXCR3-positive used TRBV-TRBJ genes alike, while memory cells diverged. In both naive subsets diversity was comparably high, whereas memory CD8+ cells showed much lower diversity.

For this clonotype: Antigen specificity is unknown.

CDR3 length: 15 amino acids. Germline V gives CDR1 SGHTA, CDR2 FQGTGA. The chain couples TRBV7-3 to TRBJ2-7; the D call from TCRdb, TRBD1, cannot be confirmed without DNA. The sequence was obtained from a human donor in good health. Some clones in this sample may be carry-over from other donors' samples. Sequencing used naive CXCR3+ CD8+ T cells from blood. Subset described: CD45RO-CCR7+CD27+CD95- naive CD8+ T cells expressing CXCR3 (TNR3+). This CDR3 is CASSLWAGQGYEQYF.